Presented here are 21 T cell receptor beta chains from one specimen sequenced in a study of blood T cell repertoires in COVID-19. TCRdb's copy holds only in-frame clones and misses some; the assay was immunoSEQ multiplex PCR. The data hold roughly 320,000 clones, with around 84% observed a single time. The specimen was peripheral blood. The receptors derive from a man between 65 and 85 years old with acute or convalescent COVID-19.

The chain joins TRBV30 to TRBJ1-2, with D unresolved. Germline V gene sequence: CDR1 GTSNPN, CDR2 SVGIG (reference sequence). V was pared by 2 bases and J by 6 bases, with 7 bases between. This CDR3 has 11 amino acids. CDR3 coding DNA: TGTGCCTGGAGTCTCGGGGATGGCTACACCTTC. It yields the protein CAWSLGDGYTF.

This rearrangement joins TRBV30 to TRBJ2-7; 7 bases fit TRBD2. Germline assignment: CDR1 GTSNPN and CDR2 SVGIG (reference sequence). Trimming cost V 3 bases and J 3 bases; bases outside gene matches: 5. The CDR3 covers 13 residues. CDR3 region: CAWSIAGHYEQYF. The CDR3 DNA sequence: TGTGCCTGGAGCATAGCGGGCCACTACGAGCAGTACTTC.

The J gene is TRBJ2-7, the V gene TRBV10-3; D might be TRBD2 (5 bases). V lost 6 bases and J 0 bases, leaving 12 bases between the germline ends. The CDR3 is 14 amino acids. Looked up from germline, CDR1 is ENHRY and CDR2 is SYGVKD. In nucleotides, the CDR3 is TGTGCCATCAGCGACGGACTCCACTCCTACGAGCAGTACTTC. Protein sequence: CAISDGLHSYEQYF.

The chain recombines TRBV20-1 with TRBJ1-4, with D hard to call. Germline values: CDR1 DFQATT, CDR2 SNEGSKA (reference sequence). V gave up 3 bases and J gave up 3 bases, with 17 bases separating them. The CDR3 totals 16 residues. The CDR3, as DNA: TGCAGTGCTAGTCCCCGAGGGAGGGCTGCTAATGAAAAACTGTTTTTT. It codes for CSASPRGRAANEKLFF.

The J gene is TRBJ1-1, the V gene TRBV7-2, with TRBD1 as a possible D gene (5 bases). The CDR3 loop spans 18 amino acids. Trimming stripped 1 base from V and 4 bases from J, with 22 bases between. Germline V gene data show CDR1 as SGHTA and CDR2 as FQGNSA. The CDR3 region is CASSLGNGRQGWGTEAFF. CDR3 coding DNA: TGTGCCAGCAGCTTAGGGAATGGGCGGCAGGGATGGGGCACTGAAGCTTTCTTT.

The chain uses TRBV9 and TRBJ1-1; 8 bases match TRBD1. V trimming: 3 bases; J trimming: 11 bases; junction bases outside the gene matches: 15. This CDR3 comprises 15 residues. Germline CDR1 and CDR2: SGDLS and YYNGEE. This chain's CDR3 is CASSATPTGEHAAFF. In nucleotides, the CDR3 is TGTGCCAGCAGCGCAACCCCGACAGGGGAACATGCCGCTTTCTTT.

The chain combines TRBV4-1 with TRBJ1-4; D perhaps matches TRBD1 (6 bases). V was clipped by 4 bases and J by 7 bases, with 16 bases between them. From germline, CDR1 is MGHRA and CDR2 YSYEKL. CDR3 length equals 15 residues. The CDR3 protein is CASSPWEQGFEKLFF. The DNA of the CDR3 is TGCGCCAGCAGCCCCTGGGAACAGGGCTTTGAAAAACTGTTTTTT.

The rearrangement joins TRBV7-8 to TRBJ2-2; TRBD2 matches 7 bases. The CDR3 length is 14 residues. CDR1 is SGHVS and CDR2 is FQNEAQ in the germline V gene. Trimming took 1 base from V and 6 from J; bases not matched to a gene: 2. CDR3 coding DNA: TGTGCCAGCAGCTTAGGTGGGGGGGCCGGGGAGCTGTTTTTT. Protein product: CASSLGGGAGELFF.

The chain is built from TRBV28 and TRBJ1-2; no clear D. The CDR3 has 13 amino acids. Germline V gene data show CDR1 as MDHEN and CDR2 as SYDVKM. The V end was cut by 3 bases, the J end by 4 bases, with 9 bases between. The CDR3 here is CASSFRAGYGYTF. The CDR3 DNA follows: TGTGCCAGCAGTTTCCGGGCGGGCTATGGCTACACCTTC.

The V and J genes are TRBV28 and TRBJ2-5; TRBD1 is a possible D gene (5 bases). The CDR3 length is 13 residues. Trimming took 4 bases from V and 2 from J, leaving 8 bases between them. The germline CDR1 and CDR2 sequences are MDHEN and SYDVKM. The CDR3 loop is CASSSTVQETQYF. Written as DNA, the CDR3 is TGTGCCAGCAGTTCGACAGTTCAAGAGACCCAGTACTTC. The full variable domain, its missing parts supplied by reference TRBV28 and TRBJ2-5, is DVKVTQSSRYLVKRTGEKVFLECVQDMDHENMFWYRQDPGLGLRLIYFSYDVKMKEKGDIPEGYSVSREKKERFSLILESASTNQTSMYLCASSSTVQETQYFGPGTRLLVL.

CDR3 in amino acids: CASSVDLTGPREQFF. The CDR3 DNA sequence: TGTGCCAGCAGCGTAGATCTCACAGGGCCCAGGGAGCAGTTCTTC. This rearrangement joins TRBV9 to TRBJ2-1, with TRBD1 as a possible D gene (6 bases). Germline lookup yields CDR1 SGDLS and CDR2 YYNGEE. This CDR3 has 15 amino acids. Trimming took 0 bases from V and 10 from J, leaving 17 bases between them.

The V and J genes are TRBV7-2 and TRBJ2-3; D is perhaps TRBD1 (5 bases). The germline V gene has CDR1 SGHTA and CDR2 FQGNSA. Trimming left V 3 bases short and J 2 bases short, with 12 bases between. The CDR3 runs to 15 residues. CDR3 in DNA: TGTGCCAGCAGCTTTAGTCGCGGACACACAGATACGCAGTATTTT. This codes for CASSFSRGHTDTQYF.

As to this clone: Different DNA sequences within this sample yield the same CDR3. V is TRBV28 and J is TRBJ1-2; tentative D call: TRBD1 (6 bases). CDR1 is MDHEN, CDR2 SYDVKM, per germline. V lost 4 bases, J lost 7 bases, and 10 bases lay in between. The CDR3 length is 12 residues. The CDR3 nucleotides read TGTGCCAGCAGTTCCGGGGGGCTTGGCTACACCTTC. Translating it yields CASSSGGLGYTF.

The chain's CDR3 is CASRLDRSLALGELFF. The CDR3 DNA sequence: TGTGCCAGCAGACTTGACAGGTCGTTGGCTTTGGGGGAGCTGTTTTTT. This chain links TRBV2 with TRBJ2-2; a possible D gene is TRBD1 (6 bases). The V end was cut by 6 bases, the J end by 8 bases, with 22 bases between. In germline, CDR1 is SNHLY, CDR2 FYNNEI. The CDR3 is 16 residues long.

CDR3 loop: CASGVVGEAGEQYF. In DNA form, the CDR3 reads TGTGCCAGCGGTGTTGTGGGAGAGGCGGGTGAGCAGTACTTC. This chain joins TRBV21-1 and TRBJ2-7; the DNA was not compared with TRBD2, the D call given in the table. TRBV21-1 is designated a pseudogene. The CDR3 is made up of 14 amino acids.

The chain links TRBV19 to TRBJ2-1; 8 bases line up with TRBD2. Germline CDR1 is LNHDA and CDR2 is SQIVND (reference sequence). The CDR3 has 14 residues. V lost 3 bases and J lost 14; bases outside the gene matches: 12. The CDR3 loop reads CASSIGVRTSREFF. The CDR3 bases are TGTGCCAGTAGTATTGGGGTCCGGACTAGCAGGGAGTTCTTC.

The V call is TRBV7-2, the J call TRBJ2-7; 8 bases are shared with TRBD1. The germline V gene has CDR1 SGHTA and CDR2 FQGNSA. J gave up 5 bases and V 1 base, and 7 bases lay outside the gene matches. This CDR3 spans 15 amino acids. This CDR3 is CASSLDWDRPHEQYF. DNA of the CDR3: TGTGCCAGCAGCTTAGACTGGGACAGGCCCCACGAGCAGTACTTC.

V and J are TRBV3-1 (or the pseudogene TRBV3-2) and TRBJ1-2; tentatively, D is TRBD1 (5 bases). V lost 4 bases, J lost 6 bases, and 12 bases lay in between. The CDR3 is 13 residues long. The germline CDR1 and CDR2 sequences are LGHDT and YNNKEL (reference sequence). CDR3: CASSPRRGHGYTF. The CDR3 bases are TGTGCCAGCAGCCCGAGGAGGGGTCATGGCTACACCTTC.

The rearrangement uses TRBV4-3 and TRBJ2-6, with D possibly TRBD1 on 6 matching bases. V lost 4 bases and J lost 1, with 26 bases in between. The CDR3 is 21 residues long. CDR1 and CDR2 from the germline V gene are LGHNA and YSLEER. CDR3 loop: CASSLYRDRRPRESGANVLTF. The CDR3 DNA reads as TGCGCCAGCAGCCTTTACCGAGACAGGCGCCCCAGGGAGTCTGGGGCCAACGTCCTGACTTTC.

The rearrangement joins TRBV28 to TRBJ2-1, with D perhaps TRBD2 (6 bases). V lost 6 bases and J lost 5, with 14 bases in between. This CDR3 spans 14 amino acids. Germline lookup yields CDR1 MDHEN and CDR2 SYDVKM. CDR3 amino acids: CASRSAGLNNEQFF. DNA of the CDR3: TGTGCCAGCAGGTCAGCGGGTTTAAACAATGAGCAGTTCTTC.

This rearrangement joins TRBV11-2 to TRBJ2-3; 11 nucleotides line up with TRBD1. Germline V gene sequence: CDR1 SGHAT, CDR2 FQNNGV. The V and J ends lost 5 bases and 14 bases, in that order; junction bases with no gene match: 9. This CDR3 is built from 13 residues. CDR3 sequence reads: CASSQMRTGGMYF. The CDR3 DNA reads TGTGCCAGCAGCCAGATGCGGACAGGGGGCATGTATTTT.